This T cell receptor (beta chain) emerged from a study of OX40 agonist ivuxolimab in advanced cancers. About the study: Ivuxolimab is an agonistic anti-OX40 (CD134) antibody, and patients were treated with it.

The study, taken as a whole, reports: It was also the case that some nonresponders had low normalized T-cell clonal expansion. In the expanded peripheral T cells, antigen specificity was never determined.

The data were produced by immunoSEQ multiplex PCR, yet TCRdb's version contains in-frame clones alone and is incomplete. This table holds about 93,000 clones, under 95% found once. Trimming took 11 bases from V and 3 from J; bases not matched to a gene: 7. The CDR3 covers 13 residues. Germline loops: CDR1 ENHRY, CDR2 SYGVKD. As regards this clone: Antigen specificity is unknown.

The sample here was CD4+ or CD8+ T cells sorted from blood, taken in a trial of the OX40 agonist ivuxolimab. The receptor's source is an adult with an advanced solid tumor such as melanoma, head and neck, liver or kidney cancer. The V call is TRBV10-3, the J call TRBJ1-2; 9 positions agree with TRBD1. CDR3 sequence reads: CALRTGDYYGYTF. The DNA for the CDR3 is TGTGCCCTTCGGACAGGGGATTACTATGGCTACACCTTC.